The rows below give T cell receptor beta chains drawn from one sample of a study of blood T cells in healthy people across ages. TCRdb reprocessed the 5' RACE reads with MiXCR, giving one entry per CDR3 protein. The top ten hold less than 5% of the sample, which has some 1,500,000 distinct CDR3 sequences, 42% seen once. Specimen: blood. The origin of the receptors is a woman between 18 and 29 years old in good health. Both conserved end residues are part of each CDR3.

CDR3: CASSLVGRVSGELFF; J: TRBJ2-2; V: TRBV27
CDR3: CSARIGGSYPDTQYF; J: TRBJ2-3; V: TRBV20-1
CDR3: CASMPWTSGYNEQFF; J: TRBJ2-1; V: TRBV6-5
CDR3: CSVVNWTGMNTGELFF; J: TRBJ2-2; V: TRBV29-1
CDR3: CATGLTGTGELFF; J: TRBJ2-2; V: TRBV19
CDR3: CASSQGTEYNEQFF; J: TRBJ2-1; V: TRBV4-1
CDR3: CSAREPKNYEQYF; J: TRBJ2-7; V: TRBV20-1
CDR3: CSVEDWTSGGAGDTQYF; J: TRBJ2-3; V: TRBV29-1
CDR3: CASSLIRTGAGELFF; J: TRBJ2-2; V: TRBV5-5
CDR3: CASSRPHLYTEAFF; J: TRBJ1-1; V: TRBV27
CDR3: CASSVDSGGVNEQFF; J: TRBJ2-1; V: TRBV9
CDR3: CASSPRLNPDTQYF; J: TRBJ2-3; V: TRBV5-1
CDR3: CASRSTGQPGNTIYF; J: TRBJ1-3; V: TRBV12-3/TRBV12-4
CDR3: CASSQVTGGSNQPQHF; J: TRBJ1-5; V: TRBV4-1
CDR3: CASSLTHQAGGPDTQYF; J: TRBJ2-3; V: TRBV5-6
CDR3: CASELAGRRETQYF; J: TRBJ2-5; V: TRBV6-2/TRBV6-3
CDR3: CSARPARTGATYEQYF; J: NA; V: TRBV20-1
CDR3: CASSRGDFMNTEAFF; J: TRBJ1-1; V: TRBV18
CDR3: CSVETPGQGLVEQYF; J: NA; V: TRBV29-1
CDR3: CASSLGIGQGLSYEQYF; J: TRBJ2-7; V: TRBV28
CDR3: CSAGTGLASTDTQYF; J: TRBJ2-3; V: TRBV20-1
CDR3: CASSKEGSDYNEQFF; J: TRBJ2-1; V: TRBV9
CDR3: CASSVAGKSTDTQYF; J: TRBJ2-3; V: TRBV9
CDR3: CASSLGALADYEQYF; J: TRBJ2-7; V: TRBV12-3/TRBV12-4
CDR3: CAHGGTGAYEQYF; J: TRBJ2-7; V: TRBV10-3
CDR3: CASSSSGTGVYEQYF; J: NA; V: TRBV27
CDR3: CSARLAGIGTQYF; J: TRBJ2-3; V: TRBV20-1
CDR3: CASRIGRPLAAKNIQYF; J: TRBJ2-4; V: TRBV2
CDR3: CSARTGAEYGYTF; J: TRBJ1-2; V: TRBV20-1
CDR3: CASSWDTYNEQFF; J: TRBJ2-1; V: TRBV7-2
CDR3: CASSEPGPDPYGYTF; J: TRBJ1-2; V: TRBV25-1
CDR3: CASSLSGRAGNEQFF; J: TRBJ2-1; V: TRBV7-2
CDR3: CASSHYNRNEQYF; J: NA; V: TRBV4-1
CDR3: CASSPRLAGDTYEQYF; J: TRBJ2-5; V: TRBV12-3/TRBV12-4
CDR3: CASSPAGVGSYNEQFF; J: TRBJ2-1; V: TRBV4-1
CDR3: CATSQPTTGKVNYGYTF; J: TRBJ1-2; V: TRBV2
CDR3: CSANHLPGQRNYGYTF; J: TRBJ1-2; V: TRBV20-1
CDR3: CASSYSGQLYGYTF; J: TRBJ1-2; V: TRBV6-6
CDR3: CATSPRTGGETQYF; J: TRBJ2-5; V: TRBV15
CDR3: CASSLSGGGTDKQYF; J: TRBJ2-3; V: TRBV28
CDR3: CASSYRPGTSDYEQYF; J: NA; V: TRBV7-9
CDR3: CASSPRTSGIYNEQYF; J: NA; V: TRBV11-2
CDR3: CATSDLAGGSYNEQFF; J: TRBJ2-1; V: TRBV24-1
CDR3: CASSLTEANAEAFF; J: TRBJ1-1; V: TRBV4-1
CDR3: CASTQMRKDRDGYTF; J: TRBJ1-2; V: TRBV7-7
CDR3: CASSLGWGRGPVNEQFF; J: TRBJ2-1; V: TRBV13
CDR3: CSASRPPGHNEQFF; J: TRBJ2-1; V: TRBV20-1
CDR3: CASSLARIGNTEAFF; J: TRBJ1-1; V: TRBV7-8
CDR3: CSAYTKYEQYF; J: NA; V: TRBV20-1
CDR3: CSATSVYFYNEQFF; J: TRBJ2-1; V: TRBV20-1
CDR3: CAWSDGQETQYF; J: TRBJ2-5; V: TRBV30
CDR3: CSVEVGRPHNYGYTF; J: TRBJ1-2; V: TRBV29-1